What follows are 6 T cell receptor beta chains derived from one specimen sequenced in a study of T cells in Graves' hyperthyroidism and ophthalmopathy (dated 2019 in TCRdb). Receptors were amplified or captured by multiplex PCR. The listed sequencing device is Illumina HiSeq 2000. The TCR beta CDR3 regions were amplified from the RNA transcripts. For the first round of RT-PCR on the TCR CDR3, the HTBI primer set was used together with the Qiagen OneStep RT-PCR kit. TCRdb reprocessed the public reads (quality trimming at Q25 with fastp, clone calling with MiXCR) and kept in-frame beta chains. Under each unique CDR3 protein, matching rows form one entry showing the most common genes and DNA. A total of hundreds of thousands of distinct CDR3 sequences appear in this sample, about 14% of them only once. Roughly a tenth of the sample rests with the top ten. The specimen was blood. Receptors originate from a woman aged 18 to 35 with Graves' hyperthyroidism.

In its sample, this clonotype was seen many times. The gene calls are TRBV2 and TRBJ2-1, with D perhaps TRBD2 (6 bases). The germline V and J ends were trimmed by 9 bases and 6 bases, with 24 bases remaining between them. The CDR3 totals 16 residues. Germline V gene lookup returns CDR1 SNHLY and CDR2 FYNNEI. The chain's CDR3 is CASSRLSGTGINEQFF. The CDR3 DNA reads TGTGCCAGTTCCCGTCTGTCGGGGACTGGTATCAATGAGCAGTTCTTC.

This clonotype was seen ten or more times. The rearrangement links TRBV11-2 to TRBJ2-1; 13 nucleotides match TRBD2. The CDR3 is 15 residues long. Germline V gives CDR1 SGHAT, CDR2 FQNNGV. Unmatched junction bases numbered 4, after V lost 4 bases and J lost 7 bases. The CDR3 DNA is TGTGCCAGCAGCTACACTAGCGGGAGGGGGAATGAGCAGTTCTTC. Its translation is CASSYTSGRGNEQFF.

This clonotype occurred many times. The chain recombines TRBV12-3 or TRBV12-4 with TRBJ1-1, with TRBD1 matching 8 bases. With 7 bases clipped from V and 4 bases from J, the junction kept 11 bases outside the gene matches. The CDR3 is 15 amino acids. In nucleotides, the CDR3 is TGTGCCAGCACCCCGACCCGACAGGGGAGCACTGAAGCTTTCTTT. Translated, it gives CASTPTRQGSTEAFF.

This clonotype came up many times. J is TRBJ1-1 and V is TRBV7-2; TRBD1 aligns across 7 bases. This CDR3 region has 15 residues. V lost 1 base, J lost 0 bases, and 2 bases stayed unmatched. Per germline, CDR1 SGHTA and CDR2 FQGNSA. CDR3 residues: CASSLEGTVNTEAFF. The CDR3 DNA reads as TGTGCCAGCAGCTTAGAAGGGACAGTGAACACTGAAGCTTTCTTT.

This clonotype has more than one count but fewer than ten. The V gene is TRBV4-2, the J gene TRBJ2-2; 16 nucleotides match TRBD2. The CDR3 consists of 18 residues. The germline V gene encodes CDR1 LGHNA and CDR2 YNFKEQ. The trim removed 1 base at V and 7 bases at J, leaving 6 bases unmatched. CDR3 sequence reads: CASSQGRGTSGRGGELFF. CDR3 DNA: TGTGCCAGCAGCCAAGGACGAGGGACTAGCGGGAGGGGCGGGGAGCTGTTTTTT.

This clonotype was found a few times. The gene calls are TRBV28 and TRBJ1-4; TRBD1 aligns across 8 bases. The CDR3 loop spans 16 amino acids. After removal of 10 bases from V and 8 bases from J, the junction contained 18 bases not matched to a gene. The germline V gene has CDR1 MDHEN and CDR2 SYDVKM. The CDR3 DNA follows: TGTGCCACCAGCTCTTACTTCAGGGGGCCGGACGAAAAACTGTTTTTT. Translated: CATSSYFRGPDEKLFF.